This T cell receptor (beta chain) was identified during a study of human T cells and chemical hapten exposure. Across the whole study: Recorded diagnoses among the mostly female patients were alopecia areata, totalis or universalis.

The time point denotes: pre-sensitization, week 0. Treatment denoted: therapeutic diphenylcyclopropenone sensitization with weekly scalp DPC. Separate cDNA molecules received unique molecular identifiers, which the library attached to them. One entry per CDR3 protein, called by TCRdb with MiXCR from the RACE reads. The top ten hold around 8% of the sample, which has 300,000 to 450,000 distinct CDR3 sequences, over 5% seen once. Trimming removed 4 bases at V and 2 bases at J, with 14 bases between. The germline CDR1 and CDR2 sequences are SGHRS and YFSETQ. The CDR3 is 15 residues long. This TCR was sampled from a young woman with alopecia areata. Some clones in this sample may be carry-over from other donors' samples. V usage is TRBV5-1 and J usage is TRBJ2-3; no definite D call. The sequencing here drew on whole blood, taken in connection with sensitization to the hapten diphenylcyclopropenone (DPC). This chain's CDR3 is CASSISGVVTDTQYF. The CDR3 DNA reads TGCGCCAGCAGCATTAGTGGAGTCGTCACAGATACGCAGTATTTT.